Included here is one T cell receptor beta chain sequence, with context. The data are from a study of blood T cell repertoires in COVID-19. About the research overall: There were acute and convalescent COVID-19 samples, and they came from the United States, Italy and Spain. T cells, B-cell-depleted T cells, or PBMCs provided the cDNA or gDNA that served as material.

Clones were read by immunoSEQ multiplex PCR, and TCRdb kept only the in-frame ones, dropping some. Among some 190,000 clones listed, about 80% were seen once. This sequence was found in a man in his 60s with acute or convalescent COVID-19. The sequenced sample was peripheral blood.

The DNA of the CDR3 is TGTGCCACCAGCAGAGATCGCGGTGCCAATCAGCCCCAGCATTTT. Amino acids: CATSRDRGANQPQHF. The chain uses TRBV15 and TRBJ1-5; D is unclear. V was shortened by 0 bases and J by 3 bases, with 9 bases between the two germline ends. The V gene's germline CDR1 is LNHNV and CDR2 YYDKDF (reference sequence). The CDR3 extends over 15 amino acids.